These 7 T cell receptor beta chains originate from one sample sequenced in a study of blood T cell repertoires in COVID-19. TCRdb's table, derived via immunoSEQ multiplex PCR, lists solely in-frame clones and lacks some. The top ten hold roughly 4% of the sample, which has about 98,000 clones, about 86% seen once. The sequencing input was peripheral blood. The source is a man aged 60 to 75 with acute or convalescent COVID-19.

V gene TRBV6-2 or TRBV6-3 combines with J gene TRBJ2-7, with TRBD2 matching 13 bases. V was clipped by 0 bases and J by 8 bases; unmatched bases: 4. The germline gives CDR1 MNHEY, CDR2 SVGEGT. The CDR3 totals 15 residues. CDR3: CASSYSELAGGKQYV. Here the CDR3 DNA reads TGTGCCAGCAGTTACTCGGAACTAGCGGGAGGGAAGCAGTACGTC.

The chain has TRBV19 and TRBJ1-4, with 11 bases identical to TRBD1. The CDR3 extends over 15 amino acids. V lost 3 bases to trimming and J lost 8 bases; unmatched junction nucleotides: 5. The V gene's germline CDR1 is LNHDA and CDR2 SQIVND (reference sequence). CDR3 in DNA: TGTGCCAGTAGTATGGTGGGACAGGGGGGCGAAAAACTGTTTTTT. Translating gives CASSMVGQGGEKLFF.

The chain carries TRBV7-9 and TRBJ2-6; TRBD1 might be the D (6 bases). The CDR3 sequence is 15 residues long. The V end was cut by 2 bases, the J end by 2 bases, with 7 bases between. Germline loops: CDR1 SEHNR, CDR2 FQNEAQ (reference sequence). The CDR3 nucleotides are TGTGCCAGCAGCTTAAACAGGGCTGGGGCCAACGTCCTGACTTTC. It translates to CASSLNRAGANVLTF.

V gene TRBV24-1 combines with J gene TRBJ2-2; 7 positions agree with TRBD2. Germline V gene data show CDR1 as KGHDR and CDR2 as SFDVKD. The CDR3 totals 14 residues. Unmatched junction bases numbered 2, after V lost 4 bases and J lost 4 bases. CDR3 in DNA: TGTGCCACCAGTGACCCGGGAGGCACCGGGGAGCTGTTTTTT. It codes for CATSDPGGTGELFF.

This clone was recorded many times. The chain links TRBV2 to TRBJ2-1, with 10 bases that match TRBD2. This CDR3 has 15 residues. The V gene end was trimmed by 2 bases and the J gene end by 10 bases; junction bases not matched to a gene: 8. Germline CDR1 is SNHLY and CDR2 is FYNNEI. CDR3 in amino acids: CASSENGASGGEQFF. CDR3 DNA: TGTGCCAGCAGTGAAAACGGGGCTAGCGGGGGAGAGCAGTTCTTC.

By its share, this clone is medium-sized. The chain couples TRBV4-1 to TRBJ2-7; TRBD1 agrees at 8 bases. Germline values: CDR1 MGHRA, CDR2 YSYEKL. Unmatched junction bases numbered 14, after V lost 0 bases and J lost 7 bases. The CDR3 is 17 residues long. This CDR3 is CASSQDGGDRRTGEQYF. For the CDR3, the DNA is TGCGCCAGCAGCCAAGACGGAGGAGACAGGAGGACAGGGGAGCAGTACTTC.

The chain uses TRBV30 and TRBJ1-2; D is unclear. This CDR3 comprises 11 residues. V shed 2 bases and J shed 2 bases, with 3 bases lying between them. Germline CDR1 GTSNPN, CDR2 SVGIG (reference sequence). The CDR3 loop reads CAWSLNYGYTF. DNA of the CDR3: TGTGCCTGGAGTCTCAACTATGGCTACACCTTC.